This T cell receptor (beta chain) was profiled in a study of T cell responses to AZD1222 COVID-19 vaccine. Per the germline V gene, CDR1 is SQVTM and CDR2 is ANQGSEA. This CDR3 comprises 10 residues. Trimming removed 4 bases from V and 15 bases from J; junction bases left unmatched: 6. Overall study results and limits: All repertoire sampling was performed exclusively after the peak T cell response. White British donors predominated, females outnumbered males, and clonal diversity was possibly underestimated. Among those given AZD1222, only five or six were seropositive at baseline.

Regarding this clone: Its specificity is unknown.

The protocol was immunoSEQ multiplex PCR, while the TCRdb copy is restricted to in-frame clones and leaves out a portion. The sample contains 150,000 or so clones, roughly 92% of which appear only once. Pooled samples include second doses given at about 4 or 12 weeks. The source is an adult who received the AZD1222 COVID-19 vaccine. V and J are TRBV29-1 and TRBJ2-3, with 8 bases lining up with TRBD1. Sequenced material: peripheral blood, taken 28 days after the second AZD1222 dose. Here the CDR3 DNA reads TGCAGCGTTGGGTCAGGGGGCGATTATTTT. The encoded protein is CSVGSGGDYF.